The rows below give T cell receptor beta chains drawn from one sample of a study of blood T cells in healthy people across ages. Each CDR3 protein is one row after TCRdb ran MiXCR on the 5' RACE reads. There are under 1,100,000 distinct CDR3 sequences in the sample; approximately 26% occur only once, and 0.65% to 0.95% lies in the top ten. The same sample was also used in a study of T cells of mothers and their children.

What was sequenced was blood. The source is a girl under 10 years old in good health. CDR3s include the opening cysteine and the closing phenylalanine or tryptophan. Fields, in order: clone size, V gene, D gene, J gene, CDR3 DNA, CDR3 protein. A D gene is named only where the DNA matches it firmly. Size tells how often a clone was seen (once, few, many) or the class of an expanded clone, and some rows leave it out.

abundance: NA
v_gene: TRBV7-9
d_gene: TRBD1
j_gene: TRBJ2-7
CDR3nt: TGTGCCAGCAGCCCAGGGGGCGGGCGAGGAAGCTACGAGCAGTACTTC
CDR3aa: CASSPGGGRGSYEQYF

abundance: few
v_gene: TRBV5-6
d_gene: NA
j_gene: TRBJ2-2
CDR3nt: TGTGCCAGCAGCTTGCTGAGAACCGGGGAGCTGTTTTTT
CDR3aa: CASSLLRTGELFF

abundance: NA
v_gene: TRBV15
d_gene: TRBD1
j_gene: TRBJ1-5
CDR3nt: TGTGCCACCAGCAGAGTAACAGGGGGCAATCAGCCCCAGCATTTT
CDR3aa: CATSRVTGGNQPQHF

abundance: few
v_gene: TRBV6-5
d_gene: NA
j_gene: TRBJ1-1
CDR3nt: TGTGCCAGCAGTTCCATATTGAACACTGAAGCTTTCTTT
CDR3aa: CASSSILNTEAFF

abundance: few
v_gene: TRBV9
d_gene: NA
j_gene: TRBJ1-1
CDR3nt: TGTGCCAGCAGCTTTGGAGGCTCTAGTCCTGAAGCTTTCTTT
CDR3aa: CASSFGGSSPEAFF

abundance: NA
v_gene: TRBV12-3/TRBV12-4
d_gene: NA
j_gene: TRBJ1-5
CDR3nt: TGTGCCAGCAGTTTTGGACCGGGCAATCAGCCCCAGCATTTT
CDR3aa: CASSFGPGNQPQHF

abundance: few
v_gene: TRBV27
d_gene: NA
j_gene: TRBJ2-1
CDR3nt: TGTGCCAGCATGAATTCAGAGACTAACAATGAGCAGTTCTTC
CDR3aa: CASMNSETNNEQFF

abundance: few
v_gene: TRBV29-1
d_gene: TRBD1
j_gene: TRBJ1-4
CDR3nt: TGCAGCGTGATCGGGACAGAATCCCTTTCAACTAATGAAAAACTGTTTTTT
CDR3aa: CSVIGTESLSTNEKLFF

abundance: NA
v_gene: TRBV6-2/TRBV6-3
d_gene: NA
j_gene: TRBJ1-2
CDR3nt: TGTGCCAGCCGGAACAACGGGCCATTGACCTTC
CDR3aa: CASRNNGPLTF

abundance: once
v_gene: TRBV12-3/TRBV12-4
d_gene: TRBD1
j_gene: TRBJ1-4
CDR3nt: TGTGCCAGCAGCGCGACAGGGGTTGGAAAACTGTTTTTT
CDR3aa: CASSATGVGKLFF

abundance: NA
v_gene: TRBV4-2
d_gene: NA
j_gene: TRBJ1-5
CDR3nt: TGTGCCAGCAGCCAAGAGTCAGGGGCCAGGAGTCAGCCCCAGCATTTT
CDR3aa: CASSQESGARSQPQHF

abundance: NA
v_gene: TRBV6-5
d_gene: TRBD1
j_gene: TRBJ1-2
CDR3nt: TGTGCCAGCAGTTCCTGGACAGGGAAAGGGTATGGCTACACCTTC
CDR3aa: CASSSWTGKGYGYTF

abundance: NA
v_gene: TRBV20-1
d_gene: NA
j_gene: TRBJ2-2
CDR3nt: TGCAGTGCTAGAGGACCGGGCACCGGGGAGCTGTTTTTT
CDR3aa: CSARGPGTGELFF

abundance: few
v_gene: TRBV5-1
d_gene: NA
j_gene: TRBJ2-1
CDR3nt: TGCGCCAGCAGCTTAGGGGGGAGAAAGATCTTC
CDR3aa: CASSLGGRKIF

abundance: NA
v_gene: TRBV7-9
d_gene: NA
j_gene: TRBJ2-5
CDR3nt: TGTGCCAGCAGCTTTTACCCGGAAGAGACCCAGTACTTC
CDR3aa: CASSFYPEETQYF

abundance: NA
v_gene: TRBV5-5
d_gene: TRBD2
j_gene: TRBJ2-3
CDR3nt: TGTGCCAGCAGCCTTGAAGCGGGAGGACTAAATACGCAGTATTTT
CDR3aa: CASSLEAGGLNTQYF

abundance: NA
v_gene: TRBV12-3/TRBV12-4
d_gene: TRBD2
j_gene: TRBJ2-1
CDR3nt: TGTGCCAGCAGCTGGACTAGCGGGGGGGCTAGTAAAAATGAGCAGTTCTTC
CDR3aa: CASSWTSGGASKNEQFF